What follows is one TCR beta chain and its context. Its specificity is not known. Investigators sourced 1.5 to 2 micrograms of genomic DNA from cryopreserved PBMCs for TCR beta libraries. The method was immunoSEQ multiplex PCR; TCRdb's version includes in-frame clones alone and lacks a portion of them. The sample records roughly 29,000 clones, about 80% being singletons. The data belong to a study of cytotoxic CD8 clonotypes in ibrutinib-treated CLL. Study details: Across the patients, some eleven were relapsed/refractory, 15 treatment-naive and about 17 IGHV unmutated. After median about 71 months, about 14 stayed in remission, about 12 progressed; responses roughly 24 partial, 2 complete.

V was pared by 2 bases and J by 1 base, with 7 bases between. Germline CDR1 is SNHLY and CDR2 is FYNNEI. CDR3 size: 14 residues. Overall study results and limits: Clonotypes that were public were uncommon, and they contracted or stayed stable on treatment.

This chain links TRBV2 with TRBJ2-3; the D is unclear. Here the sequenced sample was PBMCs, taken after 36 months of ibrutinib treatment. The receptor's source is a human donor with chronic lymphocytic leukemia. CDR3 protein: CASSELSRTDTQYF. The CDR3 DNA reads as TGTGCCAGCAGTGAATTGTCCCGCACAGATACGCAGTATTTT.